What follows is one T cell receptor (beta chain) and its context. The target antigen is unknown. The PBMCs had their origin in 10 ml of fresh peripheral blood. The data are from a study of Graves' ophthalmopathy and Graves' hyperthyroidism. Study-wide results and limits: Detection in blood was also observed for most expanded thyroid clonotypes above 0.001 frequency.

For repertoire sequencing, the TCR beta CDR3 regions were amplified from RNA transcripts. First-round RT-PCR employed HTBI primers, with a second-round multiplex PCR after it. From the multiplex PCR reads, TCRdb called clonotypes with MiXCR, one entry per CDR3 protein. The sample gives about 620,000 distinct CDR3 sequences, approximately 22% of which show up once; around 6.9% is in the top ten. The V and J ends lost 8 bases and 1 base, in that order; junction bases with no gene match: 6. The CDR3 contains 14 residues. Germline lookup yields CDR1 MNHNS and CDR2 SASEGT. This TCR derives from a woman between 18 and 30 years old with stable Graves' hyperthyroidism. Some clones in this sample may be carry-over from other donors' samples. The sample was peripheral blood. The chain carries TRBV6-1 and TRBJ2-7, with 9 nucleotides matching TRBD1. CDR3: CASATGGFSYEQYF. CDR3 sequence (DNA): TGTGCCAGCGCGACAGGGGGATTTTCCTACGAGCAGTACTTC.